This T cell receptor (beta chain) stems from a study of T-cell reconstitution after alpha-beta-depleted transplantation in children (dated by TCRdb to between 2015 and 2016). In the study overall: The study quantitatively tracked T-cell immune reconstitution after TCRalphabeta/CD19-depleted allogeneic hematopoietic cell transplantation in children using TCR repertoire profiling.

Library preparation used PCR. The data were produced on an Illumina HiSeq 2500. Molecular barcoding was employed in the preparation of TCR libraries, with unique molecular identifiers being used to normalize TCRbeta repertoire quantification. TCRdb ran its own pipeline on the public reads, namely fastp trimming at Q25 and MiXCR clone calling, and kept in-frame beta chains. One record per CDR3 amino acid sequence lists the most common genes and DNA. A total of some 280,000 distinct CDR3 sequences appear in this sample, over 8% of them only once. The top ten constitute 10% of the sample. This clonotype was detected a few times. Its antigen is still unknown. Base-call qualities are not available, and no considerably larger clone is one nucleotide away. This TCR came from a human donor who donated a stem cell graft to a child with SCID. Sample: PBMCs from the stem cell graft donor, taken from the stem cell graft.

The CDR3 protein is CASRPRQARTLVDTEAFF. In nucleotide form, the sequence is TGCGCCAGCAGGCCCAGACAGGCCCGAACCCTTGTGGACACTGAAGCTTTCTTT. The chain links TRBV5-1 with TRBJ1-1; tentative D gene TRBD1, with 6 bases matching. As encoded in the germline V gene, CDR1 is SGHRS while CDR2 is YFSETQ. The CDR3 sequence holds 18 residues, the cysteine and phenylalanine included. Just the 54-base CDR3 DNA is kept, in frame starting at base 1. At the junction V is shortened by 5 bases and J by 3 bases, with 26 bases in between.